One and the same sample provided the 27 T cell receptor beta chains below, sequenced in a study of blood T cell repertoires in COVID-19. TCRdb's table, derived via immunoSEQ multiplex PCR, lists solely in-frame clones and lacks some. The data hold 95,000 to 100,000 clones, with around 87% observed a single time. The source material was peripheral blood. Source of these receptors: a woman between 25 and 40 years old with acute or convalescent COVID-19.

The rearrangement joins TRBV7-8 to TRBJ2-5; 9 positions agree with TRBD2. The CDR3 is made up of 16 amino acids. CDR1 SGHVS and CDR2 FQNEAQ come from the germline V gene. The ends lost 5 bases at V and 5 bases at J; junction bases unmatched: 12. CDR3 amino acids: CASSPVRGGGGETQYF. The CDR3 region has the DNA TGTGCCAGCAGCCCCGTGCGGGGGGGCGGCGGCGAGACCCAGTACTTC.

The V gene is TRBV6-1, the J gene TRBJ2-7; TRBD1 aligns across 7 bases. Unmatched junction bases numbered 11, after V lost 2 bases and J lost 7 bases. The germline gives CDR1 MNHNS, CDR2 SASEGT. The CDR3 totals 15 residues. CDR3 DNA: TGTGCCAGCAGTGAATTGGACACAGGGGCGTGGGAGCAGTACTTC. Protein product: CASSELDTGAWEQYF.

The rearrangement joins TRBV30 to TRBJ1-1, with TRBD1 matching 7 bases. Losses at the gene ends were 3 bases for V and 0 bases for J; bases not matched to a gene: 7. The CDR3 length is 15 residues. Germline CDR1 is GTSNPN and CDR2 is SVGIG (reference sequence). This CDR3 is CAWRIGDSLNTEAFF. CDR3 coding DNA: TGTGCCTGGAGGATTGGGGACAGCTTGAACACTGAAGCTTTCTTT.

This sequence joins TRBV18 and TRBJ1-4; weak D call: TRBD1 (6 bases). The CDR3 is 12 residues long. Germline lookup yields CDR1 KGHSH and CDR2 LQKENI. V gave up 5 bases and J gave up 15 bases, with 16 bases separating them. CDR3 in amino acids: CASSTPTGEVFF. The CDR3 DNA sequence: TGTGCCAGCTCAACCCCGACAGGAGAGGTGTTTTTT.

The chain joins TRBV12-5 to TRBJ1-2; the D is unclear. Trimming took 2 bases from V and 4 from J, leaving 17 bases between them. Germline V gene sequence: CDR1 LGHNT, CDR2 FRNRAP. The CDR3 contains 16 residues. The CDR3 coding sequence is TGTGCTAGTGGTTTGATCAAAAACGGTTGGGCCTATGGCTACACCTTC. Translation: CASGLIKNGWAYGYTF. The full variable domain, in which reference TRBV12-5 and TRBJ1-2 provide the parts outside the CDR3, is DARVTQTPRHKVTEMGQEVTMRCQPILGHNTVFWYRQTMMQGLELLAYFRNRAPLDDSGMPKDRFSAEMPDATLATLKIQPSEPRDSAVYFCASGLIKNGWAYGYTFGSGTRLTVV.

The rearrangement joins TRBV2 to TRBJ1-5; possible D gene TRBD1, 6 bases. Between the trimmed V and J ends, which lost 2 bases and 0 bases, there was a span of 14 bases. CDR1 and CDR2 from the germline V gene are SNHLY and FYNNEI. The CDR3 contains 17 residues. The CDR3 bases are TGTGCCAGCAGTGAATCCCTCGGGACAAATAGCAATCAGCCCCAGCATTTT. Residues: CASSESLGTNSNQPQHF.

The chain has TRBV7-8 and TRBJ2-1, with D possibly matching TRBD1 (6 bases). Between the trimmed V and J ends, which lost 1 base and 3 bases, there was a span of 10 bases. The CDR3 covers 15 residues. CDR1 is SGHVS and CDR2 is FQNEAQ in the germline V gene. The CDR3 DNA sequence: TGTGCCAGCAGCTTAGTCGGGGACATCTACAATGAGCAGTTCTTC. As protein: CASSLVGDIYNEQFF.

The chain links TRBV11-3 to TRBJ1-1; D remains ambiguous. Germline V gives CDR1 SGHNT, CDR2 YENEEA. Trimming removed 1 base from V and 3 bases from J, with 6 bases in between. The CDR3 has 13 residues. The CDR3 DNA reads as TGTGCCAGCAGCTTAGTGCTAGACACTGAAGCTTTCTTT. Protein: CASSLVLDTEAFF.

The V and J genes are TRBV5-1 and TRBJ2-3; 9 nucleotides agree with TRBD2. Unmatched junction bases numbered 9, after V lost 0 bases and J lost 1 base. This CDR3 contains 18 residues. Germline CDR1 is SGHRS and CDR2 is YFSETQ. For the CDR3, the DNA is TGCGCCAGCAGCTTGGTCGGCGGGGGGGCCCTTGGCACAGATACGCAGTATTTT. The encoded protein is CASSLVGGGALGTDTQYF.

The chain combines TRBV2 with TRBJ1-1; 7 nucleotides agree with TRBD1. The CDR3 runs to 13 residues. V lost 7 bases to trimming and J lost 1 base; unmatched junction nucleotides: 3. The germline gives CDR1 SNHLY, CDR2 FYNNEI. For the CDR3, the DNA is TGTGCCAGCACTGACAGGGAGAACACTGAAGCTTTCTTT. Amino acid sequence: CASTDRENTEAFF.

CDR3 protein: CASSQPTGEAFF. The CDR3 nucleotides read TGTGCCAGCAGCCAGCCAACAGGGGAAGCTTTCTTT. This chain joins TRBV7-9 and TRBJ1-1; tentatively, D is TRBD1 (6 bases). V lost 5 bases and J 8 bases, leaving 12 bases between the germline ends. In germline, CDR1 is SEHNR, CDR2 FQNEAQ (reference sequence). This CDR3 has 12 amino acids.

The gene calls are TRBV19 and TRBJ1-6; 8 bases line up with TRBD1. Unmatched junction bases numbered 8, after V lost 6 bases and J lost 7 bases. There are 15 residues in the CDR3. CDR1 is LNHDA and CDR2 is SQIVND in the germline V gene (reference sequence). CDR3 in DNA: TGTGCCAGTAGGGACAGGGCGAATCTGAATTCACCCCTCCACTTT. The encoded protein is CASRDRANLNSPLHF.

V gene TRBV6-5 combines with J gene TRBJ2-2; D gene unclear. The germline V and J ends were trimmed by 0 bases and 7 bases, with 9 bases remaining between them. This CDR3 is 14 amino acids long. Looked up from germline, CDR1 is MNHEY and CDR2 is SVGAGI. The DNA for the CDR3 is TGTGCCAGCAGTTACTCCAATGAGGTCGGGGAGCTGTTTTTT. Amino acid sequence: CASSYSNEVGELFF.

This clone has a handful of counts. Written as DNA, the CDR3 is TGTGCCAGCAGCCCCCCCGGGACACAGTATGGCTACACCTTC. Protein sequence: CASSPPGTQYGYTF. The chain uses TRBV3-1 (or the pseudogene TRBV3-2) and TRBJ1-2, with D tentatively TRBD1 (6 bases). There are 14 residues in the CDR3. Per the germline V gene, CDR1 is LGHDT and CDR2 is YNNKEL (reference sequence). Trimming pared 4 bases from V and 5 bases from J, leaving 14 bases between.

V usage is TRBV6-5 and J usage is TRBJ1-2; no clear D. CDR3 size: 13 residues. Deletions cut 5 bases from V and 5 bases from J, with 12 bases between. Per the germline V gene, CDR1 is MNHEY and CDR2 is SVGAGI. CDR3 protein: CASSPGLTYGYTF. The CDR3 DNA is TGTGCCAGCAGTCCAGGACTGACTTATGGCTACACCTTC.

CDR3 nucleotides: TGTGCCAGCAGCTTAACGTCTAGTATGAGTGAGCAGTTCTTC. Its translation is CASSLTSSMSEQFF. The chain carries TRBV7-2 and TRBJ2-1; no reliable D call. CDR1 is SGHTA, CDR2 FQGNSA, per germline. This CDR3 contains 14 residues. The V end lost 2 bases, the J end lost 9 bases, and 14 bases lay between the germline ends.

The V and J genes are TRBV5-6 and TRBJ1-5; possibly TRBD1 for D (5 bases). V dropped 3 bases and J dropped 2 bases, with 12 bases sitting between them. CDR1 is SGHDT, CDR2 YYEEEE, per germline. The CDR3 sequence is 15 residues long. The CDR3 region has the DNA TGTGCCAGCAGCTGGGGGGTAGGGGGCAATCAGCCCCAGCATTTT. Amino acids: CASSWGVGGNQPQHF.

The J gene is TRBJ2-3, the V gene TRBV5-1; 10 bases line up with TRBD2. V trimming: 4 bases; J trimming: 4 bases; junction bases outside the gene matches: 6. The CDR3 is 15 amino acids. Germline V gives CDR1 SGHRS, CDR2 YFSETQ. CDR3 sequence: CASSQAGGPPDTQYF. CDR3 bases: TGCGCCAGCAGCCAAGCGGGGGGGCCCCCAGATACGCAGTATTTT.

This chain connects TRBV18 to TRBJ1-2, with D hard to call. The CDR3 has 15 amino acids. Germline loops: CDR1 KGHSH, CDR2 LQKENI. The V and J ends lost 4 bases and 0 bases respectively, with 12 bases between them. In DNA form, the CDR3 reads TGTGCCAGCTCACTCCTACAGAGTTCTAACTATGGCTACACCTTC. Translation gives CASSLLQSSNYGYTF.

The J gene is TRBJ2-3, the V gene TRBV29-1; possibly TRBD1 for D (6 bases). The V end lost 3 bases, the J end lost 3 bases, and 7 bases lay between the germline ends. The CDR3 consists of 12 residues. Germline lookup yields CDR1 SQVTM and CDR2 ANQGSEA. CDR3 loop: CSVERGTDTQYF. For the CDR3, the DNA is TGCAGCGTTGAGAGGGGGACAGATACGCAGTATTTT.

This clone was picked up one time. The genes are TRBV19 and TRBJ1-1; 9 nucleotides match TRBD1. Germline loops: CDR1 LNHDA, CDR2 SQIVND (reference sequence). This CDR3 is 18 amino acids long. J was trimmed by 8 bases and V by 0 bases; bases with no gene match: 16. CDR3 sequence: CASSIEIGTGSFGLEAFF. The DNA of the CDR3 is TGTGCCAGTAGTATAGAGATCGGGACAGGGTCCTTTGGGCTAGAAGCTTTCTTT.

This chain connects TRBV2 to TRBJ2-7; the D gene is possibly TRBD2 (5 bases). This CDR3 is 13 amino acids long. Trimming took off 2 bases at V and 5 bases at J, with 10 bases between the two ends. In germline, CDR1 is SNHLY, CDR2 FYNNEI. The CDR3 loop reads CASSENSGNEQYF. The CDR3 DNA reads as TGTGCCAGCAGTGAAAATTCGGGGAACGAGCAGTACTTC.

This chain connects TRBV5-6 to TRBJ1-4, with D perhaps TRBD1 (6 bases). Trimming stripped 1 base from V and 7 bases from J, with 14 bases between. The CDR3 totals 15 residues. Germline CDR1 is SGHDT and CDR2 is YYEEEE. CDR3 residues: CASSLLQGNSEKLFF. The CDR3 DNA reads TGTGCCAGCAGCTTGCTACAGGGTAACAGTGAAAAACTGTTTTTT.

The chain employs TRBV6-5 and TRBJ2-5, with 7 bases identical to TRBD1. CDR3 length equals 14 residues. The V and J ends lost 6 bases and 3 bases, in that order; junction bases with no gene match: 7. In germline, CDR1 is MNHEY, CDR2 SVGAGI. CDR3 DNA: TGTGCCAGCAGACAGGGGCTAACCAAAGAGACCCAGTACTTC. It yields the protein CASRQGLTKETQYF.

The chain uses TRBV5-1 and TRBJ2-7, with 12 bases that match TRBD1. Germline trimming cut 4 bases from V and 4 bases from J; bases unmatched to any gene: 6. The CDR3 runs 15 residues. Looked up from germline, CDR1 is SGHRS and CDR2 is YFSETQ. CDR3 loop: CASSDGTGGKYEQYF. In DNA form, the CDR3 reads TGCGCCAGCAGCGACGGGACAGGGGGCAAGTACGAGCAGTACTTC. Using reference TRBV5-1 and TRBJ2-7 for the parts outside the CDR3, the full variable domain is KAGVTQTPRYLIKTRGQQVTLSCSPISGHRSVSWYQQTPGQGLQFLFEYFSETQRNKGNFPGRFSGRQFSNSRSEMNVSTLELGDSALYLCASSDGTGGKYEQYFGPGTRLTVT.

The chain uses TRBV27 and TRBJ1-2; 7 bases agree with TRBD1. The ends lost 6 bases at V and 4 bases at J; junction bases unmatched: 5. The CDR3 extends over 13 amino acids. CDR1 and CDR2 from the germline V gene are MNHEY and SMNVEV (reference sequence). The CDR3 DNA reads TGTGCCAGCAGGAAACAGGGGTCCTATGGCTACACCTTC. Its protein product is CASRKQGSYGYTF.

The CDR3 protein is CASSPTGAIPLHF. CDR3 in DNA: TGTGCCAGCAGCCCGACAGGGGCGATCCCCCTCCACTTT. V gene TRBV6-5 combines with J gene TRBJ1-6; 8 bases match TRBD1. CDR3 length equals 13 residues. Germline-derived CDR1 and CDR2 are MNHEY and SVGAGI. The V gene end was trimmed by 6 bases and the J gene end by 13 bases; junction bases not matched to a gene: 8.